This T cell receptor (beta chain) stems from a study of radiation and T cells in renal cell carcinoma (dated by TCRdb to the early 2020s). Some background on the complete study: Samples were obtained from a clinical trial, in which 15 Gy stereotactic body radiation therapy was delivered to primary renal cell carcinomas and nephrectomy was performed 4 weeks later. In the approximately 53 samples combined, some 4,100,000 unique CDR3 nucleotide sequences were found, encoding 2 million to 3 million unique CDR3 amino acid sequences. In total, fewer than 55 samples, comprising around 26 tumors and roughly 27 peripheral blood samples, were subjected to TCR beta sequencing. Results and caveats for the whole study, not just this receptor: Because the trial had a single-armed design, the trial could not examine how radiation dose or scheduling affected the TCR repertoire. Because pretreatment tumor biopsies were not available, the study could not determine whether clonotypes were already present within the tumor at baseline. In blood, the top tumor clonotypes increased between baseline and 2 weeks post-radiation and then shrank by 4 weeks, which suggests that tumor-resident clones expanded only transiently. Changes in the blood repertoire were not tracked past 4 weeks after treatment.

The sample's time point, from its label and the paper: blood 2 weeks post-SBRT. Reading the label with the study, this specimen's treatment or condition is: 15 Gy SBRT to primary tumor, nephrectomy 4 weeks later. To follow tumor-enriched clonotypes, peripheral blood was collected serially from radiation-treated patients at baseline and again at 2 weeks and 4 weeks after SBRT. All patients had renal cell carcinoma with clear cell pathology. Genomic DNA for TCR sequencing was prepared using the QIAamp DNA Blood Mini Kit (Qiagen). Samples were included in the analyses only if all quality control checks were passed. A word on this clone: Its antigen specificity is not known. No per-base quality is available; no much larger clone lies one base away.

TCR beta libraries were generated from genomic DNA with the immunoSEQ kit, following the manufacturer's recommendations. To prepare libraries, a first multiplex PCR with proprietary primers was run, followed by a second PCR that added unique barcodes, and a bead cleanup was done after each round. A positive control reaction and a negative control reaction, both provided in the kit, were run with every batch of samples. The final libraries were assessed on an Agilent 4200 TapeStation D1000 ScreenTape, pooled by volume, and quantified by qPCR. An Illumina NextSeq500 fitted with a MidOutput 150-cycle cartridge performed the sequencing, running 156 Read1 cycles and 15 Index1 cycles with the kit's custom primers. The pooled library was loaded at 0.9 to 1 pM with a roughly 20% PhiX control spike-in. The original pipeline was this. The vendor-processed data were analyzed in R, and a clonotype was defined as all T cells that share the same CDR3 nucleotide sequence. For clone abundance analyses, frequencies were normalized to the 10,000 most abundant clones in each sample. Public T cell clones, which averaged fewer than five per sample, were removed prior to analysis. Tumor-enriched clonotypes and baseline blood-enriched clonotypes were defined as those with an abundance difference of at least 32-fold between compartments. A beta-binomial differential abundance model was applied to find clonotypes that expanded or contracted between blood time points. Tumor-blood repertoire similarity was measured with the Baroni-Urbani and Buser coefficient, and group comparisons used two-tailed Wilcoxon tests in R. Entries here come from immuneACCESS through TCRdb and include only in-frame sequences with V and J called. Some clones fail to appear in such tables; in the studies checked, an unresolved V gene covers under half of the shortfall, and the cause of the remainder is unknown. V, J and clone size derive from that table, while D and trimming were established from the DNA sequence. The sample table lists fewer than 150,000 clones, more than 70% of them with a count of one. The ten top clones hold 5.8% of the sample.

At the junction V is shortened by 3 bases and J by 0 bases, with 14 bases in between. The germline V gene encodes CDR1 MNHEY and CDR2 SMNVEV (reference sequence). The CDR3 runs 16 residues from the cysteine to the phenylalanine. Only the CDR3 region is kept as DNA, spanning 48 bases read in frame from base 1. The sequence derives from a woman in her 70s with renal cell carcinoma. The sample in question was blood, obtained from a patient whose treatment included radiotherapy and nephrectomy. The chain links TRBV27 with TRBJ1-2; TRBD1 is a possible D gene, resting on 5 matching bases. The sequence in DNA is TGTGCCAGCAGTTTTGGTCAGGGTACAACTAACTATGGCTACACCTTC. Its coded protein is CASSFGQGTTNYGYTF.